The entry below gives a single T cell receptor (beta chain) sequence along with its context. Its antigen is unidentified. V shed 4 bases, J shed 0 bases, and the junction held 10 bases outside the gene matches. The germline V gene has CDR1 SGHRS and CDR2 YFSETQ. The length of the CDR3 is 16 residues. The data were taken from a study of cytotoxic CD8 clonotypes in ibrutinib-treated CLL. Study findings and constraints: Lymph node repertoires were not studied, and sampling times were unmatched. Patients showed higher baseline clonality than age-matched healthy donors, and it tracked circulating CD8+ T-cell counts. Clonality increased at ibrutinib response and stayed stable in sustained remission. At progression, however, it fell back toward baseline. Public clonotypes, an uncommon group, contracted or remained stable on treatment.

Repertoires were generated with immunoSEQ multiplex PCR, while TCRdb's copy carries only in-frame clones and drops some. The table records approximately 160,000 clones, roughly 84% of them present only once. The specimen was PBMCs, collected at disease progression, from a patient treated with ibrutinib. The source is a human donor with chronic lymphocytic leukemia. The V and J genes are TRBV5-1 and TRBJ2-7; 7 bases line up with TRBD1. The CDR3 DNA is TGCGCCAGCAGCCCCGGCCTGGACAGGCCCTCCTACGAGCAGTACTTC. This sequence encodes CASSPGLDRPSYEQYF.